This T cell receptor beta chain was sequenced in a study of T-cell reconstitution after alpha-beta-depleted transplantation in children. General study points: The study reportedly traced alpha-beta T cells about two months after transplant to several hundred expanded graft clones. Counts and diversity of T cells one year after transplant came mostly from newly produced T cells.

Turning to this clonotype: Its antigen is undetermined.

Unique molecular identifiers tagged the TCRbeta library. TCRdb re-derived calls from the PCR reads in MiXCR, one entry per CDR3 protein. The sample shows about 980,000 distinct CDR3 sequences, under 30% of them seen only once. Germline V gene data show CDR1 as SGDLS and CDR2 as YYNGEE. After removal of 4 bases from V and 8 bases from J, the junction contained 19 bases not matched to a gene. The CDR3 consists of 17 residues. The J gene is TRBJ2-3, the V gene TRBV9; 7 bases match TRBD2. The clonotype was recovered from a boy younger than two who had a stem cell transplant for SCID, so the T cells may come from the graft donor. The sequences come from PBMCs, mostly from graft donor cells, collected 360 days after TCRalphabeta/CD19-depleted stem cell transplant. CDR3 region: CASSPEVGGLRGRTQYF. For the CDR3, the DNA is TGTGCCAGCAGCCCGGAGGTGGGGGGACTACGAGGTCGTACGCAGTATTTT.